The entry below describes one T cell receptor (beta chain). Its antigen is not known. This CDR3 region has 15 residues. The germline CDR1 and CDR2 sequences are SGDLS and YYNGEE. Germline trimming cut 3 bases from V and 6 bases from J; bases unmatched to any gene: 5. This record belongs to a study of cytomegalovirus exposure and HLA in healthy donors. The primer mix had 60 Vbeta and 13 Jbeta primers. Method: immunoSEQ multiplex PCR; TCRdb's copy keeps in-frame clones and lacks some. The sample yields some 85,000 clones, about 88% seen once. Whole-study results and caveats: In vitro checks showed that a few CMV-associated chains really do target CMV antigens. Some V segments could not be told apart, so they were left out, TRBV6-2 and TRBV6-3 among them. The study put about 180 TCR beta chains on its list as cytomegalovirus-associated. In a later analysis, across HLA loci, associated TCR counts were highest for DRB1, lowest for HLA-C.

The source material was PBMCs. The TCR sequence derives from a woman between 50 and 59 years old in good health and CMV-seronegative. V usage is TRBV9 and J usage is TRBJ2-1, with 11 bases fitting TRBD2. In nucleotides, the CDR3 is TGTGCCAGCAGCGGAGGGACTAGCGGTACCAATGAGCAGTTCTTC. It is translated as CASSGGTSGTNEQFF.